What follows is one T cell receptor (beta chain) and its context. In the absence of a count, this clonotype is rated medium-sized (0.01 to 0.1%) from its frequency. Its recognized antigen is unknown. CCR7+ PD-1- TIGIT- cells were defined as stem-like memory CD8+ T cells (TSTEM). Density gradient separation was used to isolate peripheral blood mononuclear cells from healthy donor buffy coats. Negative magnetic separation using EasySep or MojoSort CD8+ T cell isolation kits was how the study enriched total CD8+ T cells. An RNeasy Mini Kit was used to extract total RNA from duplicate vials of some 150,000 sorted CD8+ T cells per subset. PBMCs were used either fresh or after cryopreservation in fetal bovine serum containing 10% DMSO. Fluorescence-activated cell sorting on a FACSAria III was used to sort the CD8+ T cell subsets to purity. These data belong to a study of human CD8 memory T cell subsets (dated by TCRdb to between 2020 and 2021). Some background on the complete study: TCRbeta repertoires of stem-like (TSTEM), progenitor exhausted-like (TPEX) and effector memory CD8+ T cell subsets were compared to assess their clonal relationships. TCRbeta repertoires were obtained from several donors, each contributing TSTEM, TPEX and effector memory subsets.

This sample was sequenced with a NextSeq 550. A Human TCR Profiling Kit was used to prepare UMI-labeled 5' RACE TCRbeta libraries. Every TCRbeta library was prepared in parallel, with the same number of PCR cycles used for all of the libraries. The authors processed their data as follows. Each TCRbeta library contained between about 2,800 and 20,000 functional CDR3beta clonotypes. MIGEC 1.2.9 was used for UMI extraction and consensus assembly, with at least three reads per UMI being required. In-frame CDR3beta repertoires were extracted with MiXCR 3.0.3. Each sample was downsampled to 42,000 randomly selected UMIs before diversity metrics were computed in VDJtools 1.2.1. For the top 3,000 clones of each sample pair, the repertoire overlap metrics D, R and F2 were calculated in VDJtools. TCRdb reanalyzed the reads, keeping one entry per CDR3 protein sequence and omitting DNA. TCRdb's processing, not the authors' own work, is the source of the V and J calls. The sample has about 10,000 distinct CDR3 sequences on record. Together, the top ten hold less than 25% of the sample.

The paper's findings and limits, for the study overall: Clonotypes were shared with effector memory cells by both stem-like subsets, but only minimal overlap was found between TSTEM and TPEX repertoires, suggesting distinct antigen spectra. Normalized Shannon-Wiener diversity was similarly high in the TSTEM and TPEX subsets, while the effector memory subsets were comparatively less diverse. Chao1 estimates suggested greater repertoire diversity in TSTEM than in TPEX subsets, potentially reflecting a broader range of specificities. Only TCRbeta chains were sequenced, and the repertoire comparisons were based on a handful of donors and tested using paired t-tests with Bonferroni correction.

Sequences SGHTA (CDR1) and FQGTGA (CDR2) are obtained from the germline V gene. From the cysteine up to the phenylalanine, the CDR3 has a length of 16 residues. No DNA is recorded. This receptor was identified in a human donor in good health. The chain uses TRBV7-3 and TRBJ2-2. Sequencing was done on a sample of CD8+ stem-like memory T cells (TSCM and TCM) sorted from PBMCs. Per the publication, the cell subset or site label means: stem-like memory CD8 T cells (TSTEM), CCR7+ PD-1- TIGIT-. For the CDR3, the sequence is CASSRRPRADTGELFF.